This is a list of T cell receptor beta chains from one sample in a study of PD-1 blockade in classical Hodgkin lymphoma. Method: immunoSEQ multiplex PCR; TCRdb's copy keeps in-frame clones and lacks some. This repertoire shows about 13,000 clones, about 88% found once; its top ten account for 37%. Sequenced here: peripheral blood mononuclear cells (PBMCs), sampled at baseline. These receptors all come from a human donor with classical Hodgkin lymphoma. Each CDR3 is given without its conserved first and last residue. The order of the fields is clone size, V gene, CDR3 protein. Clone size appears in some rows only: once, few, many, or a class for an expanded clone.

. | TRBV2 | ASRGGTAYNSPLH
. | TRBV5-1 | ASSWGGDTEAF
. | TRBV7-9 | ASSPIGLAGDRETQY
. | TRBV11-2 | ASSFRASGTGGRLGYT
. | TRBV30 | ARNEGGSTEAF
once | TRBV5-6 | ASSLGRGDTQY
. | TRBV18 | ASSPRLEGSGNTIY
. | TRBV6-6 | ASAASNYGYT
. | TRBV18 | ASSRGRITDTQY
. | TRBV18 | ASSHETRSSYNEQF
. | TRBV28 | ASSYPGTGIGELF
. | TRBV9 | ASSVSVSGTDTQY
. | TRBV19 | ASSITFPLEQY
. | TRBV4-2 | ASSQGVRDTEAF
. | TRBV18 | ASSTGGSLHEQY
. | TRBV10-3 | AISESNYGYT
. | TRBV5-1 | ASTRLDTQY
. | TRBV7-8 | ASSPHMDRRNYGYT
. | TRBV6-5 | ASSPQGGVYYGYT
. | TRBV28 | ASSLWLVLRPGHLDNEQF
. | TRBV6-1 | ASRQRDRSTDTQY
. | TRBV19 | ASSASGGATGELF
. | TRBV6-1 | ASFGGGEQY
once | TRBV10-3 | AITQGAGVNEQF
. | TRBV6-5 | ASSYTTGGAGGYT
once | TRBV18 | ASSPRGQTNEQF
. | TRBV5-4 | ASSPGGISNTGELF